This TCR beta chain is from a study of identical twins. Each CDR3 protein is one row after TCRdb ran MiXCR on the 5' RACE reads. The data show approximately 600,000 distinct CDR3 sequences, 9.6% seen once. The CDR3 consists of 16 residues. The V segment lost 1 base and the J segment 6 bases; nucleotides outside the gene matches: 9. Germline V CDR1 and CDR2: LGHNA, YSLEER. A further study also used this sample, focusing on yellow fever vaccine responses in identical twins. That source adds: Twins reportedly appeared to share part of their vaccine T cell response while keeping part individual.

The chain links TRBV4-3 to TRBJ2-1; 7 bases line up with TRBD2. This clonotype originated in a woman in her late teens or twenties in good health. Sequenced: PBMCs. Here the CDR3 reads CASSQGEGTGANEQFF. DNA for the CDR3: TGCGCCAGCAGCCAAGGGGAGGGGACTGGGGCCAATGAGCAGTTCTTC.